What follows describes a single T cell receptor (beta chain). Its antigen is not known. Sequencing was performed with immunoSEQ multiplex PCR; in TCRdb, only in-frame clones are kept and a portion is missing. The profile shows about 45,000 clones, 94% of them singletons. The record originates from a study of T cell clonotyping in hematopoietic cell transplantation. Study results and caveats: After transplant, recipient diversity fell while pathologically expanded clonotypes grew through day 180. Graft donor and pretransplant recipient Inverse Simpson Index values predicted broader posttransplant TCR diversity. CD4 and CD8 repertoire contributions could not be separated without sorting. Few recipient clonotypes overlapped donors; over 97% were de novo at given depth.

Trimming pared 3 bases from V and 1 base from J, leaving 13 bases between. Germline lookup yields CDR1 MGHDK and CDR2 SYGVNS. This CDR3 is built from 16 residues. Sequencing was carried out using peripheral blood mononuclear cells. This receptor was identified in a woman aged 45-59 years in good health. Some clones in this sample may be carry-over from other donors' samples. The chain is built from TRBV25-1 and TRBJ2-1, with D possibly TRBD2 on 7 matching bases. CDR3 nucleotides: TGTGCCAGCAGTGAGGGGAGGGGGTGGTCCTACAATGAGCAGTTCTTC. Amino acid sequence: CASSEGRGWSYNEQFF.